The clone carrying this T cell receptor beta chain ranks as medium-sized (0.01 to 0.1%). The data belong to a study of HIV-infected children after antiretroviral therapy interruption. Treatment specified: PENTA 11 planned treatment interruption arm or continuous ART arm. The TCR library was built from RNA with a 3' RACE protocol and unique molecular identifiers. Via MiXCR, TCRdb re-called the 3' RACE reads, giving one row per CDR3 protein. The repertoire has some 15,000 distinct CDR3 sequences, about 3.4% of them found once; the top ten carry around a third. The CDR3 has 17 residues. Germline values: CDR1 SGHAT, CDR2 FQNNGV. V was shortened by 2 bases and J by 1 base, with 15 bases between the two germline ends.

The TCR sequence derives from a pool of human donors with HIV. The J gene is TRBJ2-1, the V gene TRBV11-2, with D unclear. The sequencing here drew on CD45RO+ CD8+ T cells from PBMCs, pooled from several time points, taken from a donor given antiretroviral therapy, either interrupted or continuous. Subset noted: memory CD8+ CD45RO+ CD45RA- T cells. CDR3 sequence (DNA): TGTGCCAGCAGCTTATTTTTTGCCATAGATTCCTACAATGAGCAGTTCTTC. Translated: CASSLFFAIDSYNEQFF. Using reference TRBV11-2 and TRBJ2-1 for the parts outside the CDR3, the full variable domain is EAGVAQSPRYKIIEKRQSVAFWCNPISGHATLYWYQQILGQGPKLLIQFQNNGVVDDSQLPKDRFSAERLKGVDSTLKIQPAKLEDSAVYLCASSLFFAIDSYNEQFFGPGTRLTVL.